This is a list of T cell receptor beta chains from one sample in a study of shared clonotypes between healthy human individuals. Profiling relied on immunoSEQ multiplex PCR, and the TCRdb table lists in-frame clones only, not all of them. The repertoire holds hundreds of thousands of clones, with around 93% as singletons. The specimen sequenced was naive CD8+ T cells sorted from blood. These receptors all stem from a man younger than 45 in good health. Both conserved end residues are part of each CDR3. A D gene is named only where the DNA matches it firmly. Only some rows state a clone size, as once, few, many or a class for expanded clones.

>TRBV7-2|-|-|TRBJ1-4
CASSSPRQTSTNEKLFF
TGTGCCAGCAGCTCTCCCCGACAAACCTCAACTAATGAAAAACTGTTTTTT
>TRBV4-1|-|-|TRBJ2-1
CASSQERDSSYNEQFF
TGCGCCAGCAGCCAAGAGCGGGATAGCTCCTACAATGAGCAGTTCTTC
>TRBV27|-|-|TRBJ2-7
CASSHRGPAVRAPQDSYEQYF
TGTGCCAGCAGTCACCGAGGGCCAGCGGTAAGGGCCCCTCAAGACTCCTACGAGCAGTACTTC
>TRBV4-3|TRBD2|-|TRBJ2-1
CASSHWEGPYNEQFF
TGCGCCAGCAGCCACTGGGAGGGCCCCTACAATGAGCAGTTCTTC
>TRBV5-5|-|-|TRBJ2-7
CASSAFMGYEQYF
TGTGCCAGCAGCGCATTTATGGGCTACGAGCAGTACTTC
>TRBV30|-|-|TRBJ1-4
CAWRGGRGTNEKLFF
TGTGCCTGGAGGGGAGGGCGGGGGACTAATGAAAAACTGTTTTTT
>TRBV11-3|-|-|TRBJ1-2
CASSSSFIYGYTF
TGTGCCAGCAGCTCCAGCTTCATCTATGGCTACACCTTC
>TRBV19|-|few|TRBJ2-7
CASSPGYEQYF
TGTGCCAGTAGTCCGGGATACGAGCAGTACTTC
>TRBV19|TRBD1|-|TRBJ1-1
CASTPSTGSNTEAFF
TGTGCCAGTACCCCTTCGACAGGGTCGAACACTGAAGCTTTCTTT
>TRBV20-1|-|-|TRBJ2-1
CSARGGEQFF
TGCAGTGCTAGAGGGGGTGAGCAGTTCTTC
>TRBV7-3|TRBD2|-|TRBJ2-2
CASSFPLSGGNGELFF
TGTGCCAGCAGCTTCCCTCTTTCGGGGGGTAACGGGGAGCTGTTTTTT
>TRBV7-8|-|-|TRBJ2-7
CASSLYGGRAYEQYF
TGTGCCAGCAGCTTATACGGGGGGCGGGCTTACGAGCAGTACTTC
>TRBV6-4|-|-|TRBJ1-2
CASSDSIFEKNGYTF
TGTGCCAGCAGTGACTCGATCTTCGAAAAGAATGGCTACACCTTC
>TRBV5-5|-|-|TRBJ2-1
CASSPGHSSYNEQFF
TGTGCCAGCAGCCCCGGACACAGCTCCTACAATGAGCAGTTCTTC
>TRBV19|TRBD1|-|TRBJ2-1
CASSIALGWDSSYNEQFF
TGTGCCAGTAGTATAGCTTTAGGGTGGGACAGTTCCTACAATGAGCAGTTCTTC
>TRBV15|-|-|TRBJ2-7
CATSSDGGEQYF
TGTGCCACCAGCAGTGATGGGGGGGAGCAGTACTTC
>TRBV7-9|-|-|TRBJ2-3
CASSLDVGDTQYF
TGTGCCAGCAGCTTAGATGTTGGAGATACGCAGTATTTT
>TRBV9|TRBD1|-|TRBJ2-7
CASSTTGGYEQYF
TGTGCCAGCAGTACTACAGGGGGCTACGAGCAGTACTTC
>TRBV7-9|-|-|TRBJ1-1
CASSLVEVPELEAFF
TGTGCCAGCAGCTTAGTAGAGGTACCGGAACTTGAAGCTTTCTTT
>TRBV19|-|-|TRBJ1-5
CASSLERLMDQPQHF
TGTGCCAGTAGTTTAGAGCGTTTAATGGATCAGCCCCAGCATTTT
>TRBV29-1|TRBD2|-|TRBJ2-5
CSVDWGTSGRSETQYF
TGCAGCGTTGATTGGGGGACTAGCGGGAGGTCGGAGACCCAGTACTTC
>TRBV6-5|TRBD1|once|TRBJ2-7
CASSYGTGGFYEQYF
TGTGCCAGCAGTTACGGGACAGGGGGCTTTTACGAGCAGTACTTC
>TRBV9|-|-|TRBJ1-2
CATRGRDGGYTF
TGTGCTACGCGCGGGCGGGACGGGGGCTACACCTTC
>TRBV25-1|-|-|TRBJ1-1
CASSLNRENTEAFF
TGTGCCAGCAGTTTAAATAGGGAGAACACTGAAGCTTTCTTT
>TRBV5-5|-|once|TRBJ2-5
CASSLAQGQETQYF
TGTGCCAGCAGCTTGGCTCAGGGACAAGAGACCCAGTACTTC
>TRBV27|TRBD1|few|TRBJ2-7
CASSYKRGTGFYEQYF
TGTGCCAGCAGCTACAAGAGGGGGACAGGTTTCTACGAGCAGTACTTC
>TRBV25-1|TRBD2|-|TRBJ2-7
CATQRVAGVEYEQYF
TGTGCCACCCAGAGAGTAGCGGGAGTAGAATACGAGCAGTACTTC
>TRBV5-5|-|-|TRBJ2-1
CASNFGTPRKQFF
TGTGCCAGCAATTTCGGGACCCCTCGGAAGCAGTTCTTC
>TRBV28|-|-|TRBJ2-7
CASSLLSRGYEQYF
TGTGCCAGCAGTCTCCTCTCGAGGGGCTACGAGCAGTACTTC
>TRBV30|TRBD1|-|TRBJ2-7
CAWSWSGTESYEQYF
TGTGCCTGGAGTTGGTCCGGGACAGAGTCCTACGAGCAGTACTTC
>TRBV7-8|-|-|TRBJ2-7
CASSLGPGNYEQYF
TGTGCCAGCAGCCTAGGACCGGGAAACTACGAGCAGTACTTC
>TRBV15|TRBD2|once|TRBJ2-1
CATSKSGSSSYNEQFF
TGTGCCACCAGCAAAAGCGGGAGCAGCTCCTACAATGAGCAGTTCTTC
>TRBV10-2|-|-|TRBJ2-5
CASSDWGAQETQYF
TGCGCCAGCAGTGATTGGGGGGCTCAAGAGACCCAGTACTTC
>TRBV27|TRBD2|-|TRBJ2-7
CASRAGGSYEQYF
TGTGCCAGCCGGGCGGGAGGCTCCTACGAGCAGTACTTC
>TRBV6-6|TRBD1|-|TRBJ2-1
CASRDRYNEQFF
TGTGCCAGCAGGGACAGGTACAATGAGCAGTTCTTC
>TRBV6-1|-|medium-sized|TRBJ2-7
CASSEELGSSYEQYF
TGTGCCAGCAGTGAAGAACTGGGAAGCTCCTACGAGCAGTACTTC
>TRBV7-6|-|-|TRBJ2-7
CASSLAPDFSYEQYF
TGTGCCAGCAGCTTAGCCCCCGACTTTAGCTACGAGCAGTACTTC
>TRBV27|-|-|TRBJ1-1
CASSSRRSEAFF
TGTGCCAGCAGTTCCCGACGGAGTGAAGCTTTCTTT
>TRBV9|TRBD2|-|TRBJ2-7
CASSALAGGLSEQYF
TGTGCCAGCAGCGCCCTAGCGGGAGGCCTCTCCGAGCAGTACTTC
>TRBV2|-|-|TRBJ2-6
CASNLNQGSGANVLTF
TGTGCCAGCAACCTTAACCAGGGCTCTGGGGCCAACGTCCTGACTTTC
>TRBV11-2|-|-|TRBJ2-5
CASSLTRRQETQYF
TGTGCCAGCAGCTTGACTAGAAGGCAAGAGACCCAGTACTTC
>TRBV5-6|-|-|TRBJ2-7
CASSMQEYEQYF
TGTGCCAGCAGCATGCAAGAGTACGAGCAGTACTTC
>TRBV1|-|-|TRBJ2-2
CTSSQDWGLAGVPGELFF
TGCACCAGCAGCCAAGACTGGGGACTAGCGGGAGTCCCCGGGGAGCTGTTTTTT
>TRBV4-1|-|few|TRBJ1-5
CASSTEFYSNQPQHF
TGCGCCAGCAGCACGGAGTTTTATAGCAATCAGCCCCAGCATTTT
>TRBV6-1|-|-|TRBJ2-7
CASSRWGGALDEQYF
TGTGCCAGCAGTCGATGGGGGGGGGCGCTTGACGAGCAGTACTTC
>TRBV6-6|-|-|TRBJ1-5
CASSYSQQGSNQPQHF
TGTGCCAGCAGTTACTCGCAACAGGGAAGTAATCAGCCCCAGCATTTT
>TRBV25-1|-|-|TRBJ1-1
CASSEYMEGPSEAFF
TGTGCCAGCAGTGAATATATGGAGGGACCCAGTGAAGCTTTCTTT
>TRBV10-3|-|-|TRBJ2-7
CAISGVVDGSYEQYF
TGTGCCATCAGCGGAGTCGTCGACGGATCCTACGAGCAGTACTTC
>TRBV19|TRBD1|-|TRBJ1-5
CASTDRGLRPDQPQHF
TGTGCCAGTACTGACAGGGGGCTGCGGCCGGATCAGCCCCAGCATTTT
>TRBV15|TRBD1|-|TRBJ1-2
CATSRGTGSHLDYGYTF
TGTGCCACCAGCAGAGGGACAGGGAGTCACCTCGACTATGGCTACACCTTC
>TRBV7-9|-|-|TRBJ1-1
CASSPRIAEAFF
TGTGCCAGCAGCCCCCGTATAGCTGAAGCTTTCTTT
>TRBV7-9|-|-|TRBJ2-3
CASSSRQGLVADTQYF
TGTGCCAGCAGCTCGAGACAGGGACTAGTGGCAGATACGCAGTATTTT
>TRBV5-4|TRBD2|-|TRBJ2-1
CASSPRTSGTYNEQFF
TGTGCCAGCAGCCCGCGGACTAGCGGGACCTACAATGAGCAGTTCTTC
>TRBV7-9|-|-|TRBJ2-3
CASSFTEGGRSDTQYF
TGTGCCAGCAGCTTTACTGAGGGCGGCCGATCAGATACGCAGTATTTT
>TRBV12-5|-|-|TRBJ2-3
CASGLKPGDTQYF
TGTGCTAGTGGTCTTAAACCGGGAGATACGCAGTATTTT